This T cell receptor (beta chain) originates from a study of beta chain features in type 1 diabetes. Study results and caveats: Patients showed naive, central memory and Treg TCRB repertoires that appeared more similar than those of healthy donors. Among all four CD4+ subsets, Type 1 diabetes patients had TCRB CDR3s that were moderately but significantly shorter. Individuals with type 1 diabetes displayed fewer insertions and more deletions at VDJ junctions.

On this clone itself: Its antigen is still unknown.

Isolated RNA was reverse transcribed in full, so expressed TCRB transcripts were sequenced. Sequenced by immunoSEQ multiplex PCR; TCRdb stores in-frame clones only, minus some. Among over 300,000 clones listed, roughly 8% were seen once. Sequencing input: central memory CD4+ T cells from blood. The clonotype comes from a woman between 18 and 29 years old in good health.

Here the CDR3 reads CASSALAGVNNEQFF. CDR3 DNA sequence: TGCGCCAGCAGCGCACTAGCGGGAGTAAACAATGAGCAGTTCTTC. This chain joins TRBV5-1 and TRBJ2-1, with TRBD2 matching 11 bases. This CDR3 has 15 residues. CDR1 is SGHRS, CDR2 YFSETQ, per germline. With V trimmed by 4 bases and J by 5 bases, 5 bases remained unmatched.